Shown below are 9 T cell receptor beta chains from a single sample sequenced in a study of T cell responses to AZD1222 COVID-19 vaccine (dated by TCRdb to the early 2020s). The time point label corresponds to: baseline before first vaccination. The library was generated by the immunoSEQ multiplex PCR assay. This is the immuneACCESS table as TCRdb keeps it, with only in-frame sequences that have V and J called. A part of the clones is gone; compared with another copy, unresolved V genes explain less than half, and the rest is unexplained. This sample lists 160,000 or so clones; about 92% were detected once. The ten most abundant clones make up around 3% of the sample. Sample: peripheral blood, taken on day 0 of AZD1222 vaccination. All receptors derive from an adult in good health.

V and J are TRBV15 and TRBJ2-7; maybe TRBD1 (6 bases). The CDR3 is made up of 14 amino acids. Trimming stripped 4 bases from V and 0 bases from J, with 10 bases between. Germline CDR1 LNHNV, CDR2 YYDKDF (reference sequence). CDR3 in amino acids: CATSNRAPSYEQYF. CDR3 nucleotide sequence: TGTGCCACCAGCAACAGGGCTCCCTCCTACGAGCAGTACTTC.

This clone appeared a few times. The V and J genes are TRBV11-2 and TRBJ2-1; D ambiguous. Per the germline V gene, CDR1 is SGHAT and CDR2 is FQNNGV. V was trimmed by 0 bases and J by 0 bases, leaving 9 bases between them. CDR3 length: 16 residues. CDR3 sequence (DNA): TGTGCCAGCAGCTTAGATGATAGTTCCTCCTACAATGAGCAGTTCTTC. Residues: CASSLDDSSSYNEQFF.

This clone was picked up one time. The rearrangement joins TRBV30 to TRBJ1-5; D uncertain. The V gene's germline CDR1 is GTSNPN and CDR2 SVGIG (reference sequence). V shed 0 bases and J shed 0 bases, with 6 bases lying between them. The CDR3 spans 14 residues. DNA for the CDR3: TGTGCCTGGAGTGTAGGAGGTAGCAATCAGCCCCAGCATTTT. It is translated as CAWSVGGSNQPQHF.

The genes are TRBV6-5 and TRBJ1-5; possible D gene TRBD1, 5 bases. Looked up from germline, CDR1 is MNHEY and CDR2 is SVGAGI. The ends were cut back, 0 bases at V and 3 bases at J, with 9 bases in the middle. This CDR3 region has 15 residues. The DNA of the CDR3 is TGTGCCAGCAGTTACTCAGGGGATGACAATCAGCCCCAGCATTTT. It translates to CASSYSGDDNQPQHF.

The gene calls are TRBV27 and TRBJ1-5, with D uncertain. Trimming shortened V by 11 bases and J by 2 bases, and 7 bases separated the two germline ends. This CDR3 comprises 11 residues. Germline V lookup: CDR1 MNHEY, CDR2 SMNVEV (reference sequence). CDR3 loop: CASGRNQPQHF. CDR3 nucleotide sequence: TGTGCCTCCGGGCGCAATCAGCCCCAGCATTTT.

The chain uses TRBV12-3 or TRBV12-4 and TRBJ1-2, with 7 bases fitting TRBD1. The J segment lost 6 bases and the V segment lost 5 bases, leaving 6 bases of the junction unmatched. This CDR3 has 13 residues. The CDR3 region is CASSMTGSHGYTF. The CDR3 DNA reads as TGTGCCAGCAGTATGACAGGGTCGCATGGCTACACCTTC.

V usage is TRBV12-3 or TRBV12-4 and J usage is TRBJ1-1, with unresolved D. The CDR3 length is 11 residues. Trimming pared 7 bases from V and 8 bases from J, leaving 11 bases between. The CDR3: CASTEQSEAFF. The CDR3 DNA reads TGTGCCAGCACCGAGCAGTCAGAAGCTTTCTTT.

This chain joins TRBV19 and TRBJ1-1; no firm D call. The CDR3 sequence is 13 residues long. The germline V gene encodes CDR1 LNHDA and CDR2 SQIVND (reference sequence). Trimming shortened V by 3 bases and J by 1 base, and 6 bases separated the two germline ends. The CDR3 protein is CASSIARNTEAFF. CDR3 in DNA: TGTGCCAGTAGTATTGCGCGGAACACTGAAGCTTTCTTT.

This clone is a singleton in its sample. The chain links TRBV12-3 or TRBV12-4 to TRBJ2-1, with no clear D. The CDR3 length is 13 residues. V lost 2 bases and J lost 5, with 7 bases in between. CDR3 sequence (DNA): TGTGCCAGCAGTTTATATAGGGACAATGAGCAGTTCTTC. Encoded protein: CASSLYRDNEQFF.